This T cell receptor (beta chain) was found in a study of neurological immune-mediated disorders (dated by TCRdb to about 2019). Concerning the study at large: The study compared peripheral blood TCR-beta repertoires of HTLV-I-associated myelopathy (HAM/TSP) patients, multiple sclerosis patients and healthy controls using UMI-based sequencing. Alongside PBMC samples, the set of about 97 TCR-beta libraries contained longitudinal samples, technical triplicates, and paired CD4+ and CD8+ T-cell subsets that had been sorted. Of the 70 or so subjects in the cohort, about 14 were HAM/TSP patients, 34 were multiple sclerosis patients, and about 20 were healthy controls. Each longitudinal HAM/TSP and healthy donor was sampled at 3 time-points spaced at 3-40 month intervals.

The time point label of this sample denotes: longitudinal time-point 3. Libraries from unsorted PBMCs were made from 2 million PBMCs kept in RNAlater at -80 degrees C until RNA extraction. Peripheral blood was subjected to Ficoll-Hypaque density gradient centrifugation to isolate PBMCs, which were then cryopreserved in liquid nitrogen. This clonotype was seen more than once but under ten times. Its antigen is still unknown. It has no much larger one-base neighbor in the sample; base qualities were not kept. Beyond this particular receptor, the publication reports: Across subjects, expanded clones never shared an identical CDR3 amino acid sequence, which suggests that the TCR-beta repertoires in every group were private. TCR clonal expansion was greatest in HAM/TSP patients and smallest in MS patients, who ranked below even healthy controls.

To synthesize cDNA, template-switch 5'RACE was performed with a primer carrying a 10-nucleotide random unique molecular identifier so that each TCR transcript was tagged. Every sequencing run covered 15-18 subjects and yielded more than 160 million TCR-beta sequences. The RNeasy kit was used for extraction of total RNA. The KAPA Real-time Library Amplification kit was used to amplify TCR-beta VDJ regions with primers targeting the TCR constant region and the 5'RACE anchor. A first PCR added sample indexes and Illumina adaptors, after which a second PCR increased the library yield. After purification with Ampure beads, the TCR product of roughly 650 bp was size-selected on a 2% E-gel SizeSelection system. Before pooling, library quality was checked on a Bioanalyzer, concentration was measured with Qubit, and libraries were quantified with the Kapa Library Quantification kit. An Illumina HiSeq 2500 sequenced the libraries paired-end 2 x 150 bp. To increase sequence diversity, about 23-30% phiX was spiked into each library pool. The published analysis was carried out like this. The quality-filtered reads were processed with the UMI-based MiGEC pipeline, whose error correction step removed more than 85% of the raw TCR sequences. VDJ genes were aligned to IMGT germline references, and each clonotype was defined by a unique CDR3 amino acid sequence together with V-J genes. VDJtools evaluated clonal expansion, Shannon diversity and CDR3 relatedness (CalcPairwiseDistances, ClusterSamples); CLCbio workbench built phylogenetic trees. A clone was classed as expanded if it had 8 or more unique UMIs, a cutoff based on coefficient-of-variation modelling across technical triplicates. TCRdb ran its own pipeline on the public reads, namely fastp trimming at Q25 and MiXCR clone calling, and kept in-frame beta chains. Entries are consolidated by CDR3 protein sequence, retaining the most common genes and DNA. These V and J calls rely on TCRdb rather than the paper's analysis. This sample is represented by under 130,000 distinct CDR3 sequences; 11% of them were singletons. The top ten hold approximately 3.1% of the sample.

This receptor was identified in a female donor with HTLV-1-associated myelopathy (HAM/TSP). The sample taken for sequencing was PBMCs.

The CDR3 sequence is CASSFRDPREQYF. The nucleotides are TGTGCCAGCAGCTTCCGGGACCCCCGCGAGCAGTACTTC. Recombination linked TRBV7-2 to TRBJ2-7; the D match is possibly TRBD1 or TRBD2, with 5 bases aligned in each. V is cut by 3 bases and J by 6 bases, and the space between the germline ends is 12 bases. CDR1 is given as SGHTA and CDR2 as FQGNSA, both from the germline V gene. The CDR3 measures 13 amino acids from cysteine to phenylalanine. Kept here is only the CDR3 DNA, which spans 39 bases and is read in frame from base 1.